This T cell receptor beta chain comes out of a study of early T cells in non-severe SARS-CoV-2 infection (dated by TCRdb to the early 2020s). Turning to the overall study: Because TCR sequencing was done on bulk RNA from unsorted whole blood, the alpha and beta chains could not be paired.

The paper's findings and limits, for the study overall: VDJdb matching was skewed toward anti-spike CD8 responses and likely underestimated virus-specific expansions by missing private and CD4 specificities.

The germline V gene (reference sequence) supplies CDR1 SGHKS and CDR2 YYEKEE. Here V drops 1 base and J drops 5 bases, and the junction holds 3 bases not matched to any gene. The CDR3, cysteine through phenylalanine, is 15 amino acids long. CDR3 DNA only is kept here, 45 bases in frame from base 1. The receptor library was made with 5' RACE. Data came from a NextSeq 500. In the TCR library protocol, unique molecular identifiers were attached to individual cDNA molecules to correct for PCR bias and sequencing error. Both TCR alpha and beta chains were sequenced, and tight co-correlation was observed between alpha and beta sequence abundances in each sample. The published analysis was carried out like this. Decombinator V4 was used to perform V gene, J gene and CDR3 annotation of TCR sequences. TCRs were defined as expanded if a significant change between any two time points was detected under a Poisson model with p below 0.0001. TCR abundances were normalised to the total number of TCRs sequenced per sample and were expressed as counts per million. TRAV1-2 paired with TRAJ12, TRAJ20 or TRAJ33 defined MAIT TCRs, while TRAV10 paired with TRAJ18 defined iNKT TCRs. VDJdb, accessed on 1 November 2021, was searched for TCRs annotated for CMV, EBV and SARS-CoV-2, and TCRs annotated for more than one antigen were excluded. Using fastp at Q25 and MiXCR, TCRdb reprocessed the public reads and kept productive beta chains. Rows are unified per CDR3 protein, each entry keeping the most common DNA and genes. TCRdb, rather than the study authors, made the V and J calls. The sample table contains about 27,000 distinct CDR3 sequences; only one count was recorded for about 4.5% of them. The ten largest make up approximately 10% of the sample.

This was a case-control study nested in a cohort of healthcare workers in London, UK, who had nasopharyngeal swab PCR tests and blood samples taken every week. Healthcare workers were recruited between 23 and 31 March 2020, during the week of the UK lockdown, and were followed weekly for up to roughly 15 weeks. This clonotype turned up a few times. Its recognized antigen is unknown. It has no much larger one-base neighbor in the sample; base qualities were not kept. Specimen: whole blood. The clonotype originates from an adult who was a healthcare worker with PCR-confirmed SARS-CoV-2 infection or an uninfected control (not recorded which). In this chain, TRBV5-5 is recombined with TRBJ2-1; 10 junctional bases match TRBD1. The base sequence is TGTGCCAGCAGCTTGTGGGGACAGGGGAACAATGAGCAGTTCTTC. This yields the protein CASSLWGQGNNEQFF.